This TCR beta chain was identified in a study of healthy donors' naive CD4 and CD8 T cells. V was pared by 4 bases and J by 7 bases, with 17 bases between. Per the germline V gene, CDR1 is SGHNT and CDR2 is YYREEE (reference sequence). This CDR3 is built from 14 residues. Each TCR library used 500 ng of total RNA and a linear amplification protocol. Using its own MiXCR run on the reads, TCRdb lists one record per CDR3 protein. The sample lists about 180,000 distinct CDR3 sequences; 74% were seen once. Sorting defined naive CD4+ as CD4+CD8-CD45RO-CD45RA+ and naive CD8+ as CD8+CD4-CD45RA+CD27bright. The source is a pool of human donors in good health; the sample pools cells from several healthy donors. This chain links TRBV5-4 with TRBJ1-1, with D unclear. The material sequenced was naive CD4+ and CD8+ T cells sorted from blood, pooled from several donors. CDR3 in amino acids: CASSHPHSANEAFF. The DNA of the CDR3 is TGTGCCAGCAGCCACCCTCACTCGGCGAATGAAGCTTTCTTT.